This TCR beta chain was sequenced in a study of siplizumab effects on memory and regulatory T cells. On this clone: Its specificity is not known.

The study, taken as a whole, reports: The majority of clones, roughly 80-95% of proliferating CD4+ or CD8+ clones, lacked an assignable naive or memory phenotype. Siplizumab brought about a significant reduction in alloreactive sequences traceable to unstimulated CD4+ memory cells. For mappable alloreactive CD4+ clones, the mean Treg-derived fraction was roughly 70% with siplizumab and approximately 27% in controls. Proliferating siplizumab-culture Treg suppressive function went unconfirmed.

The table came from immunoSEQ multiplex PCR; TCRdb's copy has only in-frame clones and leaves some out. The sample shows over 45,000 clones, over 95% of them seen only once. The CDR3 sequence is 18 residues long. This TCR came from a human donor in good health. This chain joins TRBV7-5 and TRBJ1-4. TRBV7-5 is described as a pseudogene. The sample was naive CD8+ T cells sorted from blood. CDR3 sequence (DNA): TGTGCCAGAAGCTTACTTTTTGGGACTATGACAACTAATGAAAAACTGTTTTTT. Its translation: CARSLLFGTMTTNEKLFF.